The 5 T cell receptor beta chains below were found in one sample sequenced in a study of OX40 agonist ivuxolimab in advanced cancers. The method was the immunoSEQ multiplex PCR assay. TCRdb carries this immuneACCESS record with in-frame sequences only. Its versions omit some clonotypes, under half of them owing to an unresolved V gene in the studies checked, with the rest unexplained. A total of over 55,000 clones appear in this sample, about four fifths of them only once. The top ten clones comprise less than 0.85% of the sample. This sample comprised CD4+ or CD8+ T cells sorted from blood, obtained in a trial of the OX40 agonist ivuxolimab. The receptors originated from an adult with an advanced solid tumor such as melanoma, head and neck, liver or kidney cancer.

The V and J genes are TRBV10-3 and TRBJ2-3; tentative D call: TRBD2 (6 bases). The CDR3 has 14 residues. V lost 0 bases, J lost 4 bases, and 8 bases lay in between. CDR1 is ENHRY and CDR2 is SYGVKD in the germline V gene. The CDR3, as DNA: TGTGCCATCAGTGAGTCTACTAGCCCAGATACGCAGTATTTT. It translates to CAISESTSPDTQYF.

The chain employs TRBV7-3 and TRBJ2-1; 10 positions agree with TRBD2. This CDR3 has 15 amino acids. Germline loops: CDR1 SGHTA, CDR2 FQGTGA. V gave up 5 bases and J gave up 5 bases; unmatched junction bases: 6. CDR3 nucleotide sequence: TGTGCCAGCAGCCCTAGCGGGAGATACGACAATGAGCAGTTCTTC. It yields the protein CASSPSGRYDNEQFF.

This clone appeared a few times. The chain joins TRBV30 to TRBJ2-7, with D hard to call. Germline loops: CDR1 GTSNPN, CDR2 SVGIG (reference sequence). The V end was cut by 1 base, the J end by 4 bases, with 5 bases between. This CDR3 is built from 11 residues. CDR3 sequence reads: CAWSASYEQYF. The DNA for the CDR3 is TGTGCCTGGAGTGCTAGTTACGAGCAGTACTTC.

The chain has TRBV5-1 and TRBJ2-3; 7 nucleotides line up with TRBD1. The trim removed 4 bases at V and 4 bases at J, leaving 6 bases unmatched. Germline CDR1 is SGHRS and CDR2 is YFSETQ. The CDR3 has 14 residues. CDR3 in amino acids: CASSPTGDADTQYF. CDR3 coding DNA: TGCGCCAGCAGCCCTACAGGGGACGCAGATACGCAGTATTTT.

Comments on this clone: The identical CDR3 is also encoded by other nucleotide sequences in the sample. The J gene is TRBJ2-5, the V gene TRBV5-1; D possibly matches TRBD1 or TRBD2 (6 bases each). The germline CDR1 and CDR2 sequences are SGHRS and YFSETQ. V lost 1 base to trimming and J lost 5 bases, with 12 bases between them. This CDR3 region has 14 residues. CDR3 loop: CASSLPGAEETQYF. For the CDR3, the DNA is TGCGCCAGCAGCTTGCCGGGGGCGGAGGAGACCCAGTACTTC.